The 4 T cell receptor beta chains presented below share a single source sample, sequenced in a study of memory CD4+ T cells and cytomegalovirus serostatus. Sequencing used immunoSEQ multiplex PCR; TCRdb keeps in-frame clones, though not all of them. Of more than 45,000 clones in the sample, about 81% were seen once. The sort gate was single viable CD3+CD4+CD8-CD45RO+ cells for memory CD4+ T cells. The sequenced sample was memory CD4+ T cells from blood. The receptors were sampled from an adult in good health and CMV-seronegative.

This clone was found a few times. The gene calls are TRBV6-6 and TRBJ2-7; D not resolved. Germline V gives CDR1 MNHNY, CDR2 SVGAGI (reference sequence). Trimming cost V 0 bases and J 4 bases, with 7 bases left between them. The length of the CDR3 is 13 residues. CDR3 nucleotides: TGTGCCAGCAGTTACTCGAAGGAGTACGAGCAGTACTTC. Its protein is CASSYSKEYEQYF.

The chain uses TRBV7-2 and TRBJ2-1; no clear D. Germline V gives CDR1 SGHTA, CDR2 FQGNSA. V was cut by 4 bases and J by 9 bases, with 19 bases left in between. The CDR3 consists of 15 residues. CDR3 nucleotides: TGTGCCAGCAGCTCCCACGGTCCCCTGGCAATTGAGCAGTTCTTC. It encodes CASSSHGPLAIEQFF.

This chain uses TRBV19 with TRBJ1-2, with D unclear. V was pared by 7 bases and J by 7 bases, with 22 bases between. The germline V gene encodes CDR1 LNHDA and CDR2 SQIVND (reference sequence). The CDR3 runs to 15 residues. The CDR3 nucleotides are TGTGCCAGTACCAAATCGGAGGGTATACTAGGTGGCTACACCTTC. Translation: CASTKSEGILGGYTF.

The rearrangement uses TRBV6-6 and TRBJ2-2; weak D call: TRBD1 (6 bases). Germline V gene sequence: CDR1 MNHNY, CDR2 SVGAGI (reference sequence). CDR3 length: 13 amino acids. V was shortened by 7 bases and J by 5 bases, with 11 bases between the two germline ends. The CDR3 here is CASTKGETGELFF. The CDR3 DNA is TGTGCCAGCACCAAGGGGGAAACCGGGGAGCTGTTTTTT.